These 3 T cell receptor beta chains were sequenced from one sample in a study of vaccination effects on CD4 cells after COVID-19 (dated 2022 in TCRdb). The library relied on the immunoSEQ multiplex PCR assay. In its TCRdb copy, this immuneACCESS table keeps in-frame sequences only and misses some clones. Where compared with another copy, unresolved V genes explain less than half of these, and the others have no known cause. This sample is represented by 40,000 to 45,000 clones; 76% of them were singletons. The top ten clonotypes cover about 3.7% of the sample. No antigens are known for them. After roughly 11 days of culture, CD4+ T cells were isolated with the EasySep CD4+ T cell isolation kit. PCR-confirmed SARS-CoV-2 infection had occurred in convalescent patients between March and December 2020, before the Alpha, Beta and Delta variants emerged in the United States. Each participant received two doses of an mRNA SARS-CoV-2 vaccine, either BNT162b2 or mRNA-1273.

Sequences were derived from CD4+ T cells from PBMCs cultured without peptide, sampled after COVID-19 vaccination. The receptors shown here come from a human donor who had a prior SARS-CoV-2 infection.

V gene TRBV2 combines with J gene TRBJ1-4, with no clear D. Trimming took off 7 bases at V and 2 bases at J, with 14 bases between the two ends. The CDR3 contains 15 residues. Germline V gene lookup returns CDR1 SNHLY and CDR2 FYNNEI. The CDR3 is CASTMSGFTNEKLFF. The CDR3 nucleotides are TGTGCCAGCACTATGTCGGGGTTTACTAATGAAAAACTGTTTTTT.

As concerns this clone: One end of the junction varies from germline; a read error may be responsible. The V and J genes are TRBV7-7 and TRBJ2-3, with 9 bases that match TRBD1. Germline V gives CDR1 SSHAT, CDR2 FNYEAQ (reference sequence). The CDR3 loop spans 16 amino acids. The DNA of the CDR3 is TGTGCTAGCAGCTCAAACCCGGGACAGGGATTAGATACGCAGTATTTT. The encoded protein is CASSSNPGQGLDTQYF.

This clone appeared once. This rearrangement joins TRBV11-2 to TRBJ2-5, with D perhaps TRBD2 (6 bases). Between the trimmed V and J ends, which lost 5 bases and 7 bases, there was a span of 17 bases. Germline CDR1 and CDR2: SGHAT and FQNNGV. The CDR3 is 14 amino acids. The CDR3: CASSQLANPRTQYF. The CDR3 bases are TGTGCCAGCAGCCAGCTAGCGAACCCTAGGACCCAGTACTTC.